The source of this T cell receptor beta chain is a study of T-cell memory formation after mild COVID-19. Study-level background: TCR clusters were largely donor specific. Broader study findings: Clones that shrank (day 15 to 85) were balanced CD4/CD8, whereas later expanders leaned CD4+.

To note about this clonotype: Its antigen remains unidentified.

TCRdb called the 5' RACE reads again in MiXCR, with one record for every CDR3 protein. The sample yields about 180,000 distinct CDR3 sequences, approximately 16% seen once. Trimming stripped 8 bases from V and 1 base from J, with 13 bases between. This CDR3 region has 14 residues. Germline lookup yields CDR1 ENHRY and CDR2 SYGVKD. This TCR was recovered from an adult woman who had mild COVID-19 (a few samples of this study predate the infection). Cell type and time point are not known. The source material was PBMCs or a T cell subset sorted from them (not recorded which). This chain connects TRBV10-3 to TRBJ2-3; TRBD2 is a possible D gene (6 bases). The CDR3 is CAIRRASGTDTQYF. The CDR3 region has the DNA TGTGCCATCCGTCGGGCTAGCGGCACAGATACGCAGTATTTT.